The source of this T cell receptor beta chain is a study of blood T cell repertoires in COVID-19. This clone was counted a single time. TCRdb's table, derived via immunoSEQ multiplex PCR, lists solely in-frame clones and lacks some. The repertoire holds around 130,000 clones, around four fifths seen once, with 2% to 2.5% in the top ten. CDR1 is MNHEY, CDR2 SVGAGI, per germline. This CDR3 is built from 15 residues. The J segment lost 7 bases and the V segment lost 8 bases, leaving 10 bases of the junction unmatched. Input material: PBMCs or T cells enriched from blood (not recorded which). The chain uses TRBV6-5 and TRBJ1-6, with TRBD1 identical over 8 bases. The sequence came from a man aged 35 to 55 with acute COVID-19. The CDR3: CASSPTGTGNSPLHF. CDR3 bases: TGTGCCAGCTCTCCGACCGGGACAGGCAATTCACCCCTCCACTTT.